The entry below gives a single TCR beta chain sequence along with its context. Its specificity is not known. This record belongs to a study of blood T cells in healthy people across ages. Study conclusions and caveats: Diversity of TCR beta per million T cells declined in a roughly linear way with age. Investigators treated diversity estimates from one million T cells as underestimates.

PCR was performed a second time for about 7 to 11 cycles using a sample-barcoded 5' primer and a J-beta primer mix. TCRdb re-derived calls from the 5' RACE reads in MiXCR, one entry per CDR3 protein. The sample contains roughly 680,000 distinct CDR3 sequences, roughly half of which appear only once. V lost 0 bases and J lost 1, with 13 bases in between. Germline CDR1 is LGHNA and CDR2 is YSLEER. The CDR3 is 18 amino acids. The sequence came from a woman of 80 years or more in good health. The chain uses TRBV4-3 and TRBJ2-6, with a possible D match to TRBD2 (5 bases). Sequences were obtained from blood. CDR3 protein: CASSQEDWGESGANVLTF. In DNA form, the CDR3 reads TGCGCCAGCAGCCAAGAGGATTGGGGAGAATCTGGGGCCAACGTCCTGACTTTC.